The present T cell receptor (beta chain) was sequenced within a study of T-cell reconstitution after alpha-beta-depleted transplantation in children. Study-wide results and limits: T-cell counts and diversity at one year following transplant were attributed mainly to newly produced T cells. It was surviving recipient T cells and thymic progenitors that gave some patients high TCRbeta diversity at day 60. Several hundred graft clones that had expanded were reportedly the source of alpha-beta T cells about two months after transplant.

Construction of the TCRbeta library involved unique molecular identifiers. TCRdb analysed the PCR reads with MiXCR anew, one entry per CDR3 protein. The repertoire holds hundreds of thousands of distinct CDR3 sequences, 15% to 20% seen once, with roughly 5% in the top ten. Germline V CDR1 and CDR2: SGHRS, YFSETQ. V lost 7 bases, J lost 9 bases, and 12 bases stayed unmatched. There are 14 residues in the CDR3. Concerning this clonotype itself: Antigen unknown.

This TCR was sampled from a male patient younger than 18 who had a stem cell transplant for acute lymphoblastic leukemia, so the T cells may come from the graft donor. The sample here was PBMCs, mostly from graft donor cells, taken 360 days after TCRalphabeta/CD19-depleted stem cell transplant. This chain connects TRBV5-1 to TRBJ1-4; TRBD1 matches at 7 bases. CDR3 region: CASAEQGSLKKLFF. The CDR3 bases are TGCGCCAGCGCCGAACAGGGGAGCCTGAAAAAACTGTTTTTT. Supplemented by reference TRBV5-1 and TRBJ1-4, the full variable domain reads KAGVTQTPRYLIKTRGQQVTLSCSPISGHRSVSWYQQTPGQGLQFLFEYFSETQRNKGNFPGRFSGRQFSNSRSEMNVSTLELGDSALYLCASAEQGSLKKLFFGSGTQLSVL.